This record looks at one T cell receptor beta chain sequence and its context. Its antigen is unidentified. Libraries were prepared by immunoSEQ multiplex PCR; TCRdb keeps only in-frame clonotypes and omits some of them. The profile shows about 130,000 clones, more than 95% of them singletons. The record originates from a study of cytomegalovirus exposure and HLA in healthy donors. Study-wide background: The use of the same platform for the 90 to 150 validation repertoires and the 666 first-cohort repertoires was reported by a later analysis. General study results and limits: Three CMV-associated chains proved CMV antigen-specific in vitro. The study found most TCR sequences rare, yet found some public TCRs in many donors. Among TCR beta chains, those listed as cytomegalovirus-associated numbered around 180.

The CDR3 covers 14 residues. Losses at the gene ends were 6 bases for V and 2 bases for J; bases not matched to a gene: 3. Germline CDR1 SNHLY, CDR2 FYNNEI. Sequenced: PBMCs. This TCR derives from a young man in good health and CMV-seronegative. V gene TRBV2 combines with J gene TRBJ2-7, with 11 bases lining up with TRBD2. The CDR3 bases are TGTGCCAGCAGGACGGGACTAGCGGCCTACGAGCAGTACTTC. Encoded protein: CASRTGLAAYEQYF. The full variable domain, with the rest looked up from reference TRBV2 and TRBJ2-7, is EPEVTQTPSHQVTQMGQEVILRCVPISNHLYFYWYRQILGQKVEFLVSFYNNEISEKSEIFDDQFSVERPDGSNFTLKIRSTKLEDSAMYFCASRTGLAAYEQYFGPGTRLTVT.